This T cell receptor beta chain derives from a study of CD8 T cells in ankylosing spondylitis. V was clipped by 3 bases and J by 1 base, with 7 bases between them. The length of the CDR3 is 14 residues. TCRdb redid the calling of the 5' RACE reads with MiXCR, one entry per CDR3 protein. The data show nearly 250,000 distinct CDR3 sequences, with about 30% seen just once and around 4% held by the top ten. This clonotype was recorded a few times. This sequence originates from a male donor with ankylosing spondylitis or in good health (not recorded which). Sequencing was carried out using blood, either unsorted or a sorted T cell fraction (not recorded which). This sequence joins TRBV12-3 or TRBV12-4 and TRBJ1-5; D unclear. The CDR3, as DNA: TGTGCCAGCAGTTTTAGGCCGAGCAATCAGCCCCAGCATTTT. This translates into CASSFRPSNQPQHF.